The 13 T cell receptor beta chains given below trace back to one sample, sequenced in a study of blood T cells in healthy people across ages. The second PCR ran roughly 7 to 12 cycles with a sample-barcoded 5' primer and J-beta primers. TCRdb ran MiXCR on the 5' RACE reads and lists one entry per CDR3 protein. The sample lists about 1.7 million distinct CDR3 sequences, 28% occurring once. Sequencing was done on a sample of blood. The receptors come from a woman in her twenties or thirties in good health.

The chain combines TRBV11-2 with TRBJ2-1; D is unresolved. In germline, CDR1 is SGHAT, CDR2 FQNNGV. V was clipped by 6 bases and J by 0 bases, with 9 bases between them. The CDR3 runs 14 residues. The CDR3 sequence: CASRGSDSYNEQFF. CDR3 DNA sequence: TGTGCCAGCAGGGGCAGTGACTCCTACAATGAGCAGTTCTTC.

J is TRBJ2-7 and V is TRBV25-1; 10 nucleotides match TRBD2. The junction had 13 bases not matched to a gene; V was cut back by 2 bases and J by 0 bases. Germline V lookup: CDR1 MGHDK, CDR2 SYGVNS. CDR3 length: 19 amino acids. As DNA, the CDR3 is TGTGCCAGCAGTGAACCCCTTGGGAGAGCGGGAGGGCTCTCCTACGAGCAGTACTTC. This translates into CASSEPLGRAGGLSYEQYF.

The chain's CDR3 is CASSSSGYRGTEAFF. CDR3 in DNA: TGTGCCAGCAGCTCCTCCGGGTACAGGGGCACTGAAGCTTTCTTT. The rearrangement uses TRBV7-2 and TRBJ1-1, with 7 bases that match TRBD1. The germline CDR1 and CDR2 sequences are SGHTA and FQGNSA. J lost 4 bases, V lost 4 bases, and 9 bases had no gene match. The CDR3 totals 15 residues. Using reference TRBV7-2 and TRBJ1-1 for the parts outside the CDR3, the full variable domain is GAGVSQSPSNKVTEKGKDVELRCDPISGHTALYWYRQSLGQGLEFLIYFQGNSAPDKSGLPSDRFSAERTGGSVSTLTIQRTQQEDSAVYLCASSSSGYRGTEAFFGQGTRLTVV.

V and J are TRBV4-1 and TRBJ2-1; D uncertain. The CDR3 is 17 amino acids. The germline CDR1 and CDR2 sequences are MGHRA and YSYEKL. Between the trimmed V and J ends, which lost 1 base and 6 bases, there was a span of 19 bases. The chain's CDR3 is CASSQVLSAERFNEQFF. The CDR3 DNA sequence: TGCGCCAGCAGCCAAGTTCTTTCTGCGGAACGATTCAATGAGCAGTTCTTC.

Points on this clonotype: The junction departs from germline at one end; a sequencing error may be responsible. J is TRBJ1-5 and V is TRBV7-6; TRBD1 might be the D (6 bases). Germline V gene sequence: CDR1 SGHVS, CDR2 FNYEAQ. The CDR3 is made up of 14 amino acids. The CDR3 nucleotides read TGTGCCGGCAGCTTAAAAGGGGGTGGTCAGCCCCAGCATTTT. Translated: CAGSLKGGGQPQHF. The whole variable domain, remainder taken from reference TRBV7-6 and TRBJ1-5, is GAGVSQSPRYKVTKRGQDVALRCDPISGHVSLYWYRQALGQGPEFLTYFNYEAQQDKSGLPNDRFSAERPEGSISTLTIQRTEQRDSAMYRCAGSLKGGGQPQHFGDGTRLSIL.

V usage is TRBV28 and J usage is TRBJ1-1; D remains ambiguous. Germline V gene sequence: CDR1 MDHEN, CDR2 SYDVKM. The CDR3 is 11 amino acids. Trimming took 6 bases from V and 7 from J, leaving 9 bases between them. CDR3 DNA: TGTGCCAGCAGCACCCCAGATGAAGCTTTCTTT. Its protein product is CASSTPDEAFF.

The chain links TRBV29-1 to TRBJ2-5; TRBD2 matches at 13 bases. The CDR3 has 17 amino acids. Per germline, CDR1 SQVTM and CDR2 ANQGSEA. V lost 1 base, J lost 1 base, and 6 bases stayed unmatched. The CDR3 sequence is CSVEGQTSGGPQETQYF. CDR3 nucleotide sequence: TGCAGCGTTGAAGGTCAGACTAGCGGGGGGCCCCAAGAGACCCAGTACTTC.

About this clonotype itself: It may be a read error: a sequence one base away is much more abundant. J is TRBJ2-7 and V is TRBV5-1, with a possible D match to TRBD2 (5 bases). V gave up 0 bases and J gave up 2 bases, with 12 bases separating them. Germline-derived CDR1 and CDR2 are SGHRS and YFSETQ. The CDR3 runs 15 residues. CDR3 amino acids: CASSLDQGLAYEQYF. The CDR3 region has the DNA TGCGCCAGCAGCTTGGACCAAGGACTGGCCTACGAGCAGTACTTC. Full variable domain (outside the CDR3, taken from reference TRBV5-1 and TRBJ2-7): KAGVTQTPRYLIKTRGQQVTLSCSPISGHRSVSWYQQTPGQGLQFLFEYFSETQRNKGNFPGRFSGRQFSNSRSEMNVSTLELGDSALYLCASSLDQGLAYEQYFGPGTRLTVT.

The CDR3 loop reads CAWSVNLAGARDTQYF. CDR3 nucleotides: TGTGCCTGGAGTGTAAATCTAGCGGGTGCTCGAGATACGCAGTATTTT. This chain links TRBV30 with TRBJ2-3, with 8 bases fitting TRBD2. This CDR3 comprises 16 residues. Unmatched junction bases numbered 10, after V lost 0 bases and J lost 5 bases. Germline V gene data show CDR1 as GTSNPN and CDR2 as SVGIG (reference sequence).

In its sample, this clonotype was seen a few times. V and J are TRBV9 and TRBJ2-4; TRBD1 matches at 7 bases. The CDR3 has 15 amino acids. Unmatched junction bases numbered 12, after V lost 4 bases and J lost 8 bases. Looked up from germline, CDR1 is SGDLS and CDR2 is YYNGEE. The CDR3 DNA reads as TGTGCCAGCAGCCCACGCGAGGGGGCCGGTGACATTCAGTACTTC. This translates into CASSPREGAGDIQYF.

This clonotype occurred a few times. V and J are TRBV29-1 and TRBJ1-2; D is possibly TRBD1 (5 bases). V was pared by 7 bases and J by 4 bases, with 13 bases between. Germline V gives CDR1 SQVTM, CDR2 ANQGSEA. This CDR3 comprises 12 residues. CDR3 loop: CSGVDKFYGYTF. CDR3 nucleotide sequence: TGCAGCGGGGTGGACAAATTCTATGGCTACACCTTC.

V is TRBV20-1 and J is TRBJ2-1; D may be TRBD2 (6 bases). V was pared by 0 bases and J by 8 bases, with 17 bases between. This CDR3 comprises 15 residues. Germline V gene sequence: CDR1 DFQATT, CDR2 SNEGSKA (reference sequence). In DNA, the CDR3 is TGCAGTGCTAGAGATCCCAGGGCTAGCGTGGATGAGCAGTTCTTC. Amino acids: CSARDPRASVDEQFF.

This clonotype was observed a few times. J is TRBJ2-7 and V is TRBV7-6; 8 nucleotides align to TRBD2. The V gene end was trimmed by 3 bases and the J gene end by 3 bases; junction bases not matched to a gene: 7. Germline CDR1 reads SGHVS; CDR2 reads FNYEAQ. CDR3 length equals 15 residues. The DNA of the CDR3 is TGTGCCAGCAGCTTTGGGACTAGGGATGACTACGAGCAGTACTTC. Its translation: CASSFGTRDDYEQYF.